What follows is one TCR beta chain and its context. The antigen is unknown. This CDR3 region has 11 residues. Germline CDR1 and CDR2: MDHEN and SYDVKM. The V end was cut by 7 bases, the J end by 5 bases, with 9 bases between. By way of CD45RO/CCR7/CD25/CD127/CD95/CD27, the CD4+ regulatory, stem cell-like memory, central memory and naive cells were sorted. Each sorted population was over 98% pure. Sequenced material consisted of expressed TCRB transcripts (all of the isolated RNA was reverse transcribed). Generated by immunoSEQ multiplex PCR, the TCRdb table keeps only in-frame clones and is missing some. The profile covers more than 85,000 clones, with almost 40% appearing a single time and about 0.07% taken by the ten largest. The data stem from a study of beta chain features in type 1 diabetes. Overall study context: Sorted cell examination encompassed roughly 98,000,000 cells across all samples.

Study-level findings and limits: Sampled from patients, naive, central memory and Treg TCRB repertoires appeared more similar than those sampled from healthy donors.

The specimen was stem cell memory CD4+ T cells from blood. This receptor was obtained from a woman younger than 35 in good health. The V gene is TRBV28, the J gene TRBJ2-7, with a possible D match to TRBD2 (5 bases). CDR3 region: CASIGVNEQYF. As DNA, the CDR3 is TGTGCCAGCATCGGGGTAAACGAGCAGTACTTC.